This paragraph covers one T cell receptor beta chain sequence. Its antigen is currently unknown. Clones were sequenced by immunoSEQ multiplex PCR, and TCRdb holds only the in-frame ones, with some missing. Of about 340,000 clones in the sample, about nine tenths were seen once. This sample was included in a study of cytomegalovirus exposure and HLA in healthy donors. The CDR3 length is 16 residues. Germline loops: CDR1 LGHNA, CDR2 YSLEER. V was cut by 0 bases and J by 0 bases, with 9 bases left in between. Study findings and constraints: CMV antigen specificity was confirmed in vitro for a few CMV-associated chains. Reports described diagnosis of cytomegalovirus status by the classifier as highly specific and sensitive. For most TCR sequences rarity was the rule, although some public TCRs occurred in many donors.

The sequence derives from a woman between 18 and 30 years old in good health and CMV-seronegative. This sequence joins TRBV4-3 and TRBJ1-5; D gene uncertain. The sequenced sample consisted of PBMCs. The CDR3 DNA follows: TGCGCCAGCAGCCAAGATTTCTCCCCTAGCAATCAGCCCCAGCATTTT. It encodes CASSQDFSPSNQPQHF.